The rows below give T cell receptor beta chains drawn from one sample of a study of shared clonotypes between healthy human individuals. Method: immunoSEQ multiplex PCR; TCRdb's copy keeps in-frame clones and lacks some. The data show about 870,000 clones, around 93% seen once. Sequences were obtained from naive CD8+ T cells sorted from blood. The receptors here all came from a man aged 30 to 45 in good health. Both conserved end residues are part of each CDR3. A D gene is named only where the DNA matches it firmly. The listing skips clone size in some rows; elsewhere it reads once, few, many or a size class.

d_call: NA
clone_size: NA
j_call: TRBJ2-2
cdr3_length: 14
v_call: TRBV5-6
cdr3_aa: CASRLFEVPGELFF
cdr3_nt: TGTGCCAGCAGGCTTTTTGAGGTTCCCGGGGAGCTGTTTTTT

d_call: NA
clone_size: NA
j_call: TRBJ1-5
cdr3_length: 16
v_call: TRBV4-1
cdr3_aa: CASSQSRAGGNQPQHF
cdr3_nt: TGCGCCAGCAGCCAATCCCGGGCAGGGGGCAATCAGCCCCAGCATTTT

d_call: NA
clone_size: NA
j_call: TRBJ1-5
cdr3_length: 15
v_call: TRBV28
cdr3_aa: CASSLYKRPNQPQHF
cdr3_nt: TGTGCCAGCAGTTTATATAAACGGCCGAATCAGCCCCAGCATTTT

d_call: NA
clone_size: NA
j_call: TRBJ2-1
cdr3_length: 10
v_call: TRBV12-5
cdr3_aa: CASGFPEQFF
cdr3_nt: TGTGCTAGTGGTTTCCCTGAGCAGTTCTTC

d_call: NA
clone_size: NA
j_call: TRBJ2-3
cdr3_length: 18
v_call: TRBV11-2
cdr3_aa: CASSLPSGGSGGTDTQYF
cdr3_nt: TGTGCCAGCAGCTTACCCTCGGGCGGCTCAGGAGGAACAGATACGCAGTATTTT

d_call: NA
clone_size: once
j_call: TRBJ1-2
cdr3_length: 14
v_call: TRBV19
cdr3_aa: CASSFSGINYGYTF
cdr3_nt: TGTGCCAGTAGTTTCTCAGGGATTAACTATGGCTACACCTTC

d_call: NA
clone_size: NA
j_call: TRBJ2-7
cdr3_length: 13
v_call: TRBV30
cdr3_aa: CAWSPGAGYEQYF
cdr3_nt: TGTGCCTGGAGTCCCGGCGCTGGCTACGAGCAGTACTTC

d_call: NA
clone_size: NA
j_call: TRBJ2-7
cdr3_length: 15
v_call: TRBV7-8
cdr3_aa: CASSDRTAGSGEQYF
cdr3_nt: TGTGCCAGCAGCGACCGGACGGCCGGATCGGGCGAGCAGTACTTC

d_call: NA
clone_size: NA
j_call: TRBJ2-7
cdr3_length: 14
v_call: TRBV25-1
cdr3_aa: CASSATGEYGEQYF
cdr3_nt: TGTGCCAGCAGTGCTACGGGGGAATATGGCGAGCAGTACTTC

d_call: NA
clone_size: NA
j_call: TRBJ2-7
cdr3_length: 13
v_call: TRBV7-8
cdr3_aa: CASSKGPTYEQYF
cdr3_nt: TGTGCCAGCAGCAAGGGGCCCACCTACGAGCAGTACTTC

d_call: NA
clone_size: NA
j_call: TRBJ2-1
cdr3_length: 13
v_call: TRBV29-1
cdr3_aa: CSVEESTYNEQFF
cdr3_nt: TGCAGCGTTGAAGAGAGTACCTACAATGAGCAGTTCTTC

d_call: NA
clone_size: NA
j_call: TRBJ2-3
cdr3_length: 14
v_call: TRBV29-1
cdr3_aa: CSVFGGEETDTQYF
cdr3_nt: TGCAGCGTTTTCGGGGGAGAAGAGACAGATACGCAGTATTTT

d_call: TRBD2
clone_size: NA
j_call: TRBJ2-5
cdr3_length: 16
v_call: TRBV6-6
cdr3_aa: CASSRSSGTGRETQYF
cdr3_nt: TGTGCCAGCAGTCGCTCTAGCGGGACGGGCCGGGAGACCCAGTACTTC

d_call: NA
clone_size: NA
j_call: TRBJ2-6
cdr3_length: 12
v_call: TRBV5-1
cdr3_aa: CASASAVNVLTF
cdr3_nt: TGCGCCAGCGCATCCGCGGTCAACGTCCTGACTTTC

d_call: TRBD2
clone_size: once
j_call: TRBJ2-7
cdr3_length: 15
v_call: TRBV18
cdr3_aa: CASSPLLAGDYEQYF
cdr3_nt: TGTGCCAGCTCACCACTTCTAGCGGGCGACTACGAGCAGTACTTC

d_call: NA
clone_size: NA
j_call: TRBJ2-1
cdr3_length: 13
v_call: TRBV7-8
cdr3_aa: CASSLDSYNEQFF
cdr3_nt: TGTGCCAGCAGCTTAGACAGTTACAATGAGCAGTTCTTC

d_call: NA
clone_size: NA
j_call: TRBJ2-7
cdr3_length: 16
v_call: TRBV27
cdr3_aa: CASSLSGGESSYEQYF
cdr3_nt: TGTGCCAGCAGTTTGAGTGGCGGGGAGAGCTCCTACGAGCAGTACTTC

d_call: NA
clone_size: NA
j_call: TRBJ1-4
cdr3_length: 14
v_call: TRBV7-8
cdr3_aa: CASSLTPRAEKLFF
cdr3_nt: TGTGCCAGCAGCTTAACACCCCGAGCTGAAAAACTGTTTTTT

d_call: NA
clone_size: NA
j_call: TRBJ2-3
cdr3_length: 16
v_call: TRBV14
cdr3_aa: CASSHWDSTDPDTQYF
cdr3_nt: TGTGCCAGCAGCCATTGGGACTCCACGGATCCGGATACGCAGTATTTT

d_call: NA
clone_size: NA
j_call: TRBJ2-7
cdr3_length: 14
v_call: TRBV4-1
cdr3_aa: CVSSLSLGSYEQYF
cdr3_nt: TGCGTCAGCAGCCTTAGTTTGGGATCCTACGAGCAGTACTTC

d_call: NA
clone_size: NA
j_call: TRBJ1-1
cdr3_length: 16
v_call: TRBV4-3
cdr3_aa: CASSQRRDGVNFKAFF
cdr3_nt: TGCGCCAGCAGCCAGAGGAGGGATGGGGTAAACTTCAAAGCTTTCTTT

d_call: TRBD1
clone_size: NA
j_call: TRBJ2-7
cdr3_length: 15
v_call: TRBV11-2
cdr3_aa: CASSPVRDSDYEQYF
cdr3_nt: TGTGCCAGCAGCCCAGTACGGGACAGCGACTACGAGCAGTACTTC

d_call: NA
clone_size: NA
j_call: TRBJ1-2
cdr3_length: 12
v_call: TRBV27
cdr3_aa: CASSLRGAGYTF
cdr3_nt: TGTGCCAGCAGTCTACGGGGAGCAGGCTACACCTTC

d_call: NA
clone_size: NA
j_call: TRBJ2-1
cdr3_length: 16
v_call: TRBV29-1
cdr3_aa: CSVEPPAGTADYEQFF
cdr3_nt: TGCAGCGTTGAACCACCGGCCGGGACCGCCGATTATGAGCAGTTCTTC

d_call: NA
clone_size: NA
j_call: TRBJ2-5
cdr3_length: 17
v_call: TRBV27
cdr3_aa: CASSLKVGAVNQETQYF
cdr3_nt: TGTGCCAGCAGTTTAAAGGTCGGGGCGGTGAATCAAGAGACCCAGTACTTC

d_call: NA
clone_size: NA
j_call: TRBJ2-1
cdr3_length: 13
v_call: TRBV18
cdr3_aa: CASSPLGSNEQFF
cdr3_nt: TGTGCCAGCTCACCTCTGGGGTCCAATGAGCAGTTCTTC

d_call: NA
clone_size: once
j_call: TRBJ2-7
cdr3_length: 16
v_call: TRBV7-6
cdr3_aa: CASSLKSRQPSYEQYF
cdr3_nt: TGTGCCAGCAGCTTAAAGTCGCGACAGCCTTCCTACGAGCAGTACTTC

d_call: NA
clone_size: NA
j_call: TRBJ1-5
cdr3_length: 14
v_call: TRBV5-1
cdr3_aa: CASSIDRHNQPQHF
cdr3_nt: TGCGCCAGCAGCATTGACAGGCACAATCAGCCCCAGCATTTT

d_call: NA
clone_size: NA
j_call: TRBJ2-1
cdr3_length: 13
v_call: TRBV6-5
cdr3_aa: CASSPRAYNEQFF
cdr3_nt: TGTGCCAGCAGCCCCCGGGCCTACAATGAGCAGTTCTTC

d_call: NA
clone_size: once
j_call: TRBJ2-2
cdr3_length: 15
v_call: TRBV28
cdr3_aa: CASSLPRHGAGELFF
cdr3_nt: TGTGCCAGCAGTTTACCCAGGCATGGGGCCGGGGAGCTGTTTTTT

d_call: NA
clone_size: NA
j_call: TRBJ1-2
cdr3_length: 14
v_call: TRBV15
cdr3_aa: CATSRVSGEDGYTF
cdr3_nt: TGTGCCACCAGCAGAGTATCGGGGGAAGATGGCTACACCTTC

d_call: TRBD2
clone_size: NA
j_call: TRBJ2-5
cdr3_length: 19
v_call: TRBV5-1
cdr3_aa: CASSTRTSGPLRGGETQYF
cdr3_nt: TGCGCCAGCAGCACCAGGACTAGCGGGCCTCTCCGGGGGGGAGAGACCCAGTACTTC

d_call: TRBD1
clone_size: NA
j_call: TRBJ2-1
cdr3_length: 15
v_call: TRBV6-5
cdr3_aa: CASSFGQGTPNEQFF
cdr3_nt: TGTGCCAGCAGTTTCGGACAGGGGACTCCCAATGAGCAGTTCTTC

d_call: NA
clone_size: NA
j_call: TRBJ2-3
cdr3_length: 14
v_call: TRBV12-5
cdr3_aa: CASGLGGGTDTQYF
cdr3_nt: TGTGCTAGTGGTTTGGGAGGAGGCACAGATACGCAGTATTTT

d_call: TRBD1
clone_size: NA
j_call: TRBJ2-2
cdr3_length: 16
v_call: TRBV18
cdr3_aa: CASSPEGALSTGELFF
cdr3_nt: TGTGCCAGCTCACCAGAGGGGGCGCTTAGTACCGGGGAGCTGTTTTTT

d_call: NA
clone_size: NA
j_call: TRBJ2-3
cdr3_length: 9
v_call: TRBV20-1
cdr3_aa: CSATDTQYF
cdr3_nt: TGCAGTGCCACAGATACGCAGTATTTT

d_call: NA
clone_size: once
j_call: TRBJ2-7
cdr3_length: 13
v_call: TRBV13
cdr3_aa: CASSLVLGHEQYF
cdr3_nt: TGTGCCAGCAGCTTAGTACTGGGCCACGAGCAGTACTTC

d_call: NA
clone_size: NA
j_call: TRBJ1-2
cdr3_length: 13
v_call: TRBV29-1
cdr3_aa: CSVGGGGAYGYTF
cdr3_nt: TGCAGCGTTGGAGGGGGGGGCGCTTATGGCTACACCTTC

d_call: NA
clone_size: NA
j_call: TRBJ2-1
cdr3_length: 16
v_call: TRBV10-1
cdr3_aa: CASSEYAQSSYNEQFF
cdr3_nt: TGCGCCAGCAGTGAGTACGCCCAGAGCTCCTACAATGAGCAGTTCTTC

d_call: TRBD1
clone_size: NA
j_call: TRBJ1-5
cdr3_length: 17
v_call: TRBV5-5
cdr3_aa: CASSLGTGRMSNQPQHF
cdr3_nt: TGTGCCAGCAGCTTGGGGACAGGGAGGATGAGCAATCAGCCCCAGCATTTT

d_call: NA
clone_size: few
j_call: TRBJ2-3
cdr3_length: 14
v_call: TRBV11-2
cdr3_aa: CASSLGPGSDTQYF
cdr3_nt: TGTGCCAGCAGCTTAGGTCCAGGGTCAGATACGCAGTATTTT

d_call: TRBD2
clone_size: NA
j_call: TRBJ2-7
cdr3_length: 17
v_call: TRBV27
cdr3_aa: CASSSGTSGRRAYEQYF
cdr3_nt: TGTGCCAGCAGTTCCGGGACTAGCGGGAGAAGGGCCTACGAGCAGTACTTC

d_call: NA
clone_size: NA
j_call: TRBJ2-3
cdr3_length: 15
v_call: TRBV5-5
cdr3_aa: CASSLAPRIPNTQYF
cdr3_nt: TGTGCCAGCAGCTTGGCACCACGGATTCCAAATACGCAGTATTTT

d_call: NA
clone_size: NA
j_call: TRBJ2-7
cdr3_length: 14
v_call: TRBV11-2
cdr3_aa: CASSLERSSYEQYF
cdr3_nt: TGTGCCAGCAGCTTAGAAAGGAGCTCCTACGAGCAGTACTTC

d_call: NA
clone_size: NA
j_call: TRBJ2-1
cdr3_length: 17
v_call: TRBV27
cdr3_aa: CASSPGLLGKDYNEQFF
cdr3_nt: TGTGCCAGCAGTCCAGGGTTATTGGGGAAGGACTACAATGAGCAGTTCTTC

d_call: NA
clone_size: NA
j_call: TRBJ2-7
cdr3_length: 16
v_call: TRBV12-2
cdr3_aa: CASRISPSGIRREQYF
cdr3_nt: TGTGCAAGTCGCATAAGTCCGAGCGGGATCCGGAGGGAGCAGTACTTC

d_call: NA
clone_size: NA
j_call: TRBJ2-5
cdr3_length: 14
v_call: TRBV6-5
cdr3_aa: CASSYSGGQETQYF
cdr3_nt: TGTGCCAGCAGTTACTCGGGTGGCCAAGAGACCCAGTACTTC

d_call: NA
clone_size: NA
j_call: TRBJ1-1
cdr3_length: 12
v_call: TRBV11-2
cdr3_aa: CASRTGGQEAFF
cdr3_nt: TGTGCCAGCAGGACGGGGGGGCAAGAAGCTTTCTTT

d_call: NA
clone_size: NA
j_call: TRBJ2-3
cdr3_length: 16
v_call: TRBV14
cdr3_aa: CASSQGLFRTTDTQYF
cdr3_nt: TGTGCCAGCAGCCAAGGTCTCTTTCGGACCACAGATACGCAGTATTTT

d_call: TRBD1
clone_size: NA
j_call: TRBJ2-7
cdr3_length: 15
v_call: TRBV27
cdr3_aa: CASSFGTGFPSEQYF
cdr3_nt: TGTGCCAGCAGTTTCGGGACAGGGTTTCCGAGTGAGCAGTACTTC

d_call: TRBD1
clone_size: few
j_call: TRBJ2-7
cdr3_length: 15
v_call: TRBV27
cdr3_aa: CASSPGTGGPYEQYF
cdr3_nt: TGTGCCAGCAGCCCCGGGACAGGGGGACCCTACGAGCAGTACTTC

d_call: NA
clone_size: NA
j_call: TRBJ2-7
cdr3_length: 13
v_call: TRBV28
cdr3_aa: CASSLLLSYEQYF
cdr3_nt: TGTGCCAGCAGCTTACTACTGAGCTACGAGCAGTACTTC

d_call: NA
clone_size: NA
j_call: TRBJ1-3
cdr3_length: 16
v_call: TRBV21-1
cdr3_aa: CASRAYRGDSGNTIYF
cdr3_nt: TGTGCCAGCAGAGCCTACAGGGGCGACTCTGGAAACACCATATATTTT